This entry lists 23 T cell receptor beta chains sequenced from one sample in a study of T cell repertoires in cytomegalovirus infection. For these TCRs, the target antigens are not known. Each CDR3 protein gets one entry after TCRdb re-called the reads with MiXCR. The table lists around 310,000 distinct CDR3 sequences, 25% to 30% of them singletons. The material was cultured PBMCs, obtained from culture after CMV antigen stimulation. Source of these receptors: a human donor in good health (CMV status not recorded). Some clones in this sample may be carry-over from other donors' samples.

CDR3 DNA sequence: TGTGCCAGCAGTCCGTCGCGCCTGACAGGGCGCTATGGCTACACCTTC. Its protein is CASSPSRLTGRYGYTF. The chain combines TRBV12-3 or TRBV12-4 with TRBJ1-2; 7 nucleotides agree with TRBD1. The CDR3 consists of 16 residues. The V gene end was trimmed by 5 bases and the J gene end by 4 bases; junction bases not matched to a gene: 13.

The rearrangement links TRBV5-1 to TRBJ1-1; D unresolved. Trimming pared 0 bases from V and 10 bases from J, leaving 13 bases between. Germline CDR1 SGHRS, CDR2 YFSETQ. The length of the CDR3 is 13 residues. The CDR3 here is CASSLDGPAGAFF. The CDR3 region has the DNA TGCGCCAGCAGCTTGGACGGCCCCGCGGGAGCTTTCTTT.

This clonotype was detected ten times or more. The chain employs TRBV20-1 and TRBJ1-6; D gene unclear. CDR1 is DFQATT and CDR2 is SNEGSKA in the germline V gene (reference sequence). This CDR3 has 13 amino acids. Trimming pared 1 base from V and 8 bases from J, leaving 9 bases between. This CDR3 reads CSARAVGDSPLHF. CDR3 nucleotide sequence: TGCAGTGCTAGAGCAGTAGGTGATTCACCCCTCCACTTT.

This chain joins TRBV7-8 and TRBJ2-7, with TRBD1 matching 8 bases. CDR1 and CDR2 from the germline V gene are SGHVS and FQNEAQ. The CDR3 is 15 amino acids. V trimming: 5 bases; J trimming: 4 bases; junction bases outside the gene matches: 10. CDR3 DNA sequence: TGTGCCAGCAGCGCCACAGGGGGTGCGGCGTACGAGCAGTACTTC. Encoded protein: CASSATGGAAYEQYF.

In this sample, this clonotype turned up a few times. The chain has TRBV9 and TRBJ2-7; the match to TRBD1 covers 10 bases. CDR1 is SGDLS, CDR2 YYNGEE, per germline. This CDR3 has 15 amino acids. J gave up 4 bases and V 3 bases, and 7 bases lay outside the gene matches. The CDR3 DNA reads TGTGCCAGCAGCGAAGAAGGGACAGGGGTGTACGAGCAGTACTTC. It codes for CASSEEGTGVYEQYF.

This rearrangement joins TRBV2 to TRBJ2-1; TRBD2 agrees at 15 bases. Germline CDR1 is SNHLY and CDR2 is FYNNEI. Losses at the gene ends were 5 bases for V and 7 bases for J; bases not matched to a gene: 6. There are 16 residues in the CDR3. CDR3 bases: TGTGCCAGCAGTCCCGGGACTAGCGGGAGGAGGAATGAGCAGTTCTTC. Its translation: CASSPGTSGRRNEQFF.

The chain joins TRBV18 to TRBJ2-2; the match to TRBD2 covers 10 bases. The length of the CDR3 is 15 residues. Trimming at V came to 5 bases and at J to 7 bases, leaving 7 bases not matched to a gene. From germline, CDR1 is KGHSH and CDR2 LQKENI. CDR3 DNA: TGTGCCAGCTCAAGACTAGCGGGTGCTATCGGGGAGCTGTTTTTT. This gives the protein CASSRLAGAIGELFF.

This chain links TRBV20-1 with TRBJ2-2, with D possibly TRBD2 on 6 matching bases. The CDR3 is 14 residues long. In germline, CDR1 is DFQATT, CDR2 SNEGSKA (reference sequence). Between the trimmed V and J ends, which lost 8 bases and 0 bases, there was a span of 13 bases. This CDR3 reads CSPSRGTNTGELFF. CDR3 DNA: TGCAGTCCCTCCCGCGGGACGAACACCGGGGAGCTGTTTTTT.

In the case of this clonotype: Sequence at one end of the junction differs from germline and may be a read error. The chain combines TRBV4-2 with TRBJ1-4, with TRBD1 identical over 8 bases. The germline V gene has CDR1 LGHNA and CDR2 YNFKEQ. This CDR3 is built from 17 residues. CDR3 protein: CASSQEGQGATDEKLFF. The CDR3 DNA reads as TGTGCCAGCAGCCAAGAAGGACAGGGTGCAACTGATGAAAAACTGTTTTTT.

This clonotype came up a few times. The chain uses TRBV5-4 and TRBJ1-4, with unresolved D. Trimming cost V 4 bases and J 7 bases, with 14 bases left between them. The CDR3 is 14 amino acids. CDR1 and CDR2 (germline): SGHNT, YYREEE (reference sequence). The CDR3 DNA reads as TGTGCCAGCAGCGCCTTCGGCGGCGGTGAAAAACTGTTTTTT. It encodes CASSAFGGGEKLFF. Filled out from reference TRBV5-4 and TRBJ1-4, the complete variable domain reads ETGVTQSPTHLIKTRGQQVTLRCSSQSGHNTVSWYQQALGQGPQFIFQYYREEENGRGNFPPRFSGLQFPNYSSELNVNALELDDSALYLCASSAFGGGEKLFFGSGTQLSVL.

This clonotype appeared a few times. The DNA for the CDR3 is TGTGCTAGTGGTTTGGTCATACGGCTAATTCACAATGAGCAGTTCTTC. It codes for CASGLVIRLIHNEQFF. This chain joins TRBV12-5 and TRBJ2-1; D unresolved. Trimming pared 0 bases from V and 5 bases from J, leaving 14 bases between. The CDR3 is 16 residues long. The V gene's germline CDR1 is LGHNT and CDR2 FRNRAP.

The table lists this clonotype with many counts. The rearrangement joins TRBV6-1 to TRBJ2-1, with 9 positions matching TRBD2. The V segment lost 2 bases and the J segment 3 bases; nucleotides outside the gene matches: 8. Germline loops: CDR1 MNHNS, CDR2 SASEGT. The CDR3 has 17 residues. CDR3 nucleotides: TGTGCCAGCAGTGAACTAGCGGGAAGCCACTACTACAATGAGCAGTTCTTC. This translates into CASSELAGSHYYNEQFF.

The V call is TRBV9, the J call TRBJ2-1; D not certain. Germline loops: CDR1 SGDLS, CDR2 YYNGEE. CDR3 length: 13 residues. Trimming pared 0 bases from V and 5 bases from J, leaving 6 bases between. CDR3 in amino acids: CASSVGNNNEQFF. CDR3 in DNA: TGTGCCAGCAGCGTAGGCAATAACAATGAGCAGTTCTTC.

CDR3 nucleotide sequence: TGTGCCAGTAGTCGTCTTACCGGGACAGGGGGCGGCCTAGGTAGCAATCAGCCCCAGCATTTT. Translated, it gives CASSRLTGTGGGLGSNQPQHF. The V gene is TRBV19, the J gene TRBJ1-5; 12 bases match TRBD1. Trimming at V came to 5 bases and at J to 0 bases, leaving 17 bases not matched to a gene. CDR1 is LNHDA and CDR2 is SQIVND in the germline V gene (reference sequence). This CDR3 contains 21 residues. The full variable domain, rest sourced from reference TRBV19 and TRBJ1-5, is DGGITQSPKYLFRKEGQNVTLSCEQNLNHDAMYWYRQDPGQGLRLIYYSQIVNDFQKGDIAEGYSVSREKKESFPLTVTSAQKNPTAFYLCASSRLTGTGGGLGSNQPQHFGDGTRLSIL.

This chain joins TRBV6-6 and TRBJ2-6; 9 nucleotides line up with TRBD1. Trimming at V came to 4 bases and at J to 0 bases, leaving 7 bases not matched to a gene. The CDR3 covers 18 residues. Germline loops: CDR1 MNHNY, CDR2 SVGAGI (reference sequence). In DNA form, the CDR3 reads TGTGCCAGCAGTTCGTTGACAGGGGGTGGCTCTGGGGCCAACGTCCTGACTTTC. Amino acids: CASSSLTGGGSGANVLTF.

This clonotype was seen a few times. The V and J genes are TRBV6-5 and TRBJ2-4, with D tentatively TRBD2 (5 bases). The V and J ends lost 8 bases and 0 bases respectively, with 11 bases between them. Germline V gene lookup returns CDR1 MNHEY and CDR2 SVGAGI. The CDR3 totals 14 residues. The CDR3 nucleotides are TGTGCCAGCGCCGGGGAGCTAGCCAAAAACATTCAGTACTTC. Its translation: CASAGELAKNIQYF.

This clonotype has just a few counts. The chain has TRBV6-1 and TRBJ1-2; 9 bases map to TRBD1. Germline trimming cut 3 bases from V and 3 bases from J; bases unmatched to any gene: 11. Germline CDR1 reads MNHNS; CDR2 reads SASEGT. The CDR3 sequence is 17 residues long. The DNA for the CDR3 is TGTGCCAGCAGTGACGGACAGGGGATCGTTCGGGACTATGGCTACACCTTC. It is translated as CASSDGQGIVRDYGYTF.

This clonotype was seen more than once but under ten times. CDR3 DNA: TGTGCCAGCAGCCCACTAGCGGGGACACGGCTCTACAATGAGCAGTTCTTC. It translates to CASSPLAGTRLYNEQFF. This rearrangement joins TRBV2 to TRBJ2-1; 10 bases fit TRBD2. V gave up 6 bases and J gave up 3 bases; unmatched junction bases: 11. Germline assignment: CDR1 SNHLY and CDR2 FYNNEI. CDR3 length: 17 amino acids.

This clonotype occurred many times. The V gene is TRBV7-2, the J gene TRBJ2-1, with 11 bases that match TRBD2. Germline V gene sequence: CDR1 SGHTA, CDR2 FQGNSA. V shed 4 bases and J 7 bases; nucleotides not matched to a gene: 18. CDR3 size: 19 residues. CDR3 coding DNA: TGTGCCAGCAGCTCACCCTCATTAGCGGGGGGGCCGCGAGGGAATGAGCAGTTCTTC. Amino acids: CASSSPSLAGGPRGNEQFF.

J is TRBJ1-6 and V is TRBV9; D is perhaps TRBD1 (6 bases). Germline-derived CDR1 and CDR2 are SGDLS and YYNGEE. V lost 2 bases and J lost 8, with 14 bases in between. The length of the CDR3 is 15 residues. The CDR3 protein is CASSVHGPGDSPLHF. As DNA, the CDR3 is TGTGCCAGCAGCGTCCATGGCCCAGGGGATTCACCCCTCCACTTT.

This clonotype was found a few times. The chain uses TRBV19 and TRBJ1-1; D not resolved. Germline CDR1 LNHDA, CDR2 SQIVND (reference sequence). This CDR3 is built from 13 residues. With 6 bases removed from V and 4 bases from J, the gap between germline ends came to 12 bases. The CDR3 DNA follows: TGTGCCAGTAGCATAAAGGGAGCCACTGAAGCTTTCTTT. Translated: CASSIKGATEAFF.

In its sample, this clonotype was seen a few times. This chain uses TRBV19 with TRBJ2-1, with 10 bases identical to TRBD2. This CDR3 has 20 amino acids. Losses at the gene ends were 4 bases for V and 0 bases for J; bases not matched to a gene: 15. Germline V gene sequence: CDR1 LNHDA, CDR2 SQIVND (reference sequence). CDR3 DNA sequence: TGTGCCAGTAGTACCATCCACGCTAGCGGGGGCTCCAGCTCCTACAATGAGCAGTTCTTC. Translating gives CASSTIHASGGSSSYNEQFF.

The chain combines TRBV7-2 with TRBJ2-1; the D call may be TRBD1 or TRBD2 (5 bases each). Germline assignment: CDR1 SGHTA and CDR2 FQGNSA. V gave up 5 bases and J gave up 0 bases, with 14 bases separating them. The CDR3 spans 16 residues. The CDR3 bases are TGTGCCAGCAGCGGCCGGGACCGGAGCTCCTACAATGAGCAGTTCTTC. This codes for CASSGRDRSSYNEQFF. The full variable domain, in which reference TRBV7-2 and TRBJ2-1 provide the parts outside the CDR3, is GAGVSQSPSNKVTEKGKDVELRCDPISGHTALYWYRQSLGQGLEFLIYFQGNSAPDKSGLPSDRFSAERTGGSVSTLTIQRTQQEDSAVYLCASSGRDRSSYNEQFFGPGTRLTVL.